This T cell receptor (beta chain) was sequenced in a study of cytomegalovirus exposure and HLA in healthy donors. Overall study results and limits: Prior analysis indicated that the majority of TCR beta V segments exhibited productivity approximately 87% or approximately 30% of the time.

On this clone itself: The antigen is unknown.

Germline trimming cut 6 bases from V and 3 bases from J; bases unmatched to any gene: 5. Per the germline V gene, CDR1 is MDHEN and CDR2 is SYDVKM. This CDR3 comprises 15 residues. The study ran its PCR with 60 Vbeta and 13 Jbeta primers. Sequencing was performed with immunoSEQ multiplex PCR; in TCRdb, only in-frame clones are kept and a portion is missing. The repertoire has about 140,000 clones, 82% of them found once; the top ten carry about 1.5%. The J gene is TRBJ2-2, the V gene TRBV28; TRBD1 matches 9 bases. Sequencing was carried out using PBMCs. The receptor was isolated from a man aged 25-40 years in good health and CMV-seropositive. CDR3 loop: CASRDHRGHTGELFF. In DNA, the CDR3 is TGTGCCAGCAGGGACCACAGGGGGCACACCGGGGAGCTGTTTTTT.